The next 10 T cell receptor beta chains were all read from a single sample in a study of blood T cell repertoires in COVID-19. Here immunoSEQ multiplex PCR was the method, and the copy in TCRdb shows in-frame clones only, minus some. The table lists roughly 23,000 clones, approximately 92% of them singletons. Sequences were obtained from peripheral blood. These receptors were taken from a woman aged 70-85 years with active COVID-19.

The chain has TRBV18 and TRBJ2-1, with 12 bases that match TRBD1. The CDR3 is made up of 16 amino acids. V trimming: 6 bases; J trimming: 7 bases; junction bases outside the gene matches: 10. CDR1 KGHSH and CDR2 LQKENI come from the germline V gene. DNA of the CDR3: TGTGCCAGCTCTCAGGGACAGGGGGCACTTCGGAATGAGCAGTTCTTC. It yields the protein CASSQGQGALRNEQFF. The variable domain in full, with the rest retrieved from reference TRBV18 and TRBJ2-1, is NAGVMQNPRHLVRRRGQEARLRCSPMKGHSHVYWYRQLPEEGLKFMVYLQKENIIDESGMPKERFSAEFPKEGPSILRIQQVVRGDSAAYFCASSQGQGALRNEQFFGPGTRLTVL.

This clone is a singleton in its sample. The chain recombines TRBV6-6 with TRBJ1-1, with TRBD1 matching over 8 bases. V shed 2 bases, J shed 1 base, and the junction held 3 bases outside the gene matches. From germline, CDR1 is MNHNY and CDR2 SVGAGI (reference sequence). The CDR3 runs to 15 residues. CDR3 in amino acids: CASSYLGQGNTEAFF. The CDR3, as DNA: TGTGCCAGCAGTTACCTCGGACAGGGGAACACTGAAGCTTTCTTT.

V gene TRBV21-1 combines with J gene TRBJ1-5; the table gives TRBD1 as D, unverified against the DNA. TRBV21-1 is a pseudogene segment. There are 17 residues in the CDR3. CDR3 residues: CASSFLDRGEGNQPQHF. As DNA, the CDR3 is TGTGCCAGCAGCTTCTTGGACAGGGGAGAGGGCAATCAGCCCCAGCATTTT.

This clone was counted only a few times. The genes are TRBV3-1 (or the pseudogene TRBV3-2) and TRBJ1-4; TRBD1 is a possible D gene (5 bases). The V gene lost 5 bases and the J gene lost 4 bases, with 20 bases spanning the gap. CDR1 is LGHDT, CDR2 YNNKEL, per germline (reference sequence). This CDR3 is 17 amino acids long. The CDR3 spells CASSFLTGGASNEKLFF. The CDR3, as DNA: TGTGCCAGCAGCTTTCTTACGGGAGGGGCCAGTAATGAAAAACTGTTTTTT.

The chain uses TRBV25-1 and TRBJ2-1, with 10 bases lining up with TRBD2. Germline CDR1 reads MGHDK; CDR2 reads SYGVNS. V trimming: 6 bases; J trimming: 6 bases; junction bases outside the gene matches: 8. CDR3 length: 15 residues. The CDR3 protein is CASSPLAGAVNEQFF. DNA for the CDR3: TGTGCCAGCAGCCCCCTAGCGGGAGCCGTCAATGAGCAGTTCTTC.

The chain joins TRBV3-1 (or the pseudogene TRBV3-2) to TRBJ2-2, with TRBD2 as a possible D gene (6 bases). Trimming shortened V by 5 bases and J by 7 bases, and 17 bases separated the two germline ends. The V gene's germline CDR1 is LGHDT and CDR2 YNNKEL (reference sequence). The CDR3 loop spans 15 amino acids. The CDR3 reads CASSAGSNVGGELFF. The CDR3 region has the DNA TGTGCCAGCAGCGCCGGGAGTAACGTAGGCGGGGAGCTGTTTTTT.

The chain is built from TRBV11-2 and TRBJ2-2; unclear D gene. Deletions cut 3 bases from V and 0 bases from J, with 8 bases between. The CDR3 runs 15 residues. Looked up from germline, CDR1 is SGHAT and CDR2 is FQNNGV. CDR3 coding DNA: TGTGCCAGCAGCTTTGATCAGGCGAACACCGGGGAGCTGTTTTTT. It codes for CASSFDQANTGELFF. The full variable domain, rest sourced from reference TRBV11-2 and TRBJ2-2, is EAGVAQSPRYKIIEKRQSVAFWCNPISGHATLYWYQQILGQGPKLLIQFQNNGVVDDSQLPKDRFSAERLKGVDSTLKIQPAKLEDSAVYLCASSFDQANTGELFFGEGSRLTVL.

The chain employs TRBV10-3 and TRBJ1-6, with 9 bases that match TRBD1. The CDR3 is 15 amino acids. The germline gives CDR1 ENHRY, CDR2 SYGVKD. V lost 3 bases to trimming and J lost 9 bases; unmatched junction nucleotides: 6. DNA for the CDR3: TGTGCCATCAGTGAAGCCGGGACAGGGAGTTCACCCCTCCACTTT. This gives the protein CAISEAGTGSSPLHF.

The chain joins TRBV28 to TRBJ1-2, with a weak D call TRBD1 (5 bases). Trimming took 7 bases from V and 5 from J, leaving 20 bases between them. The V gene's germline CDR1 is MDHEN and CDR2 SYDVKM. The CDR3 has 15 amino acids. CDR3 residues: CASNGVGGKYYGYTF. For the CDR3, the DNA is TGTGCCAGCAACGGGGTCGGGGGAAAATATTATGGCTACACCTTC.

The J gene is TRBJ2-1, the V gene TRBV28, with 14 positions matching TRBD2. Per the germline V gene, CDR1 is MDHEN and CDR2 is SYDVKM. The CDR3 sequence is 14 residues long. J lost 12 bases, V lost 5 bases, and 6 bases had no gene match. CDR3 protein: CASSLTSGREGQFF. DNA for the CDR3: TGTGCCAGCAGTCTGACTAGCGGGAGGGAGGGGCAGTTCTTC.